Included here is one T cell receptor beta chain sequence, with context. Original methodology: How many nucleated cells were present was estimated from reference gene primer amplification. Repertoires were generated with immunoSEQ multiplex PCR, while TCRdb's copy carries only in-frame clones and drops some. V, J and clone size are taken as reported in that table, and D and trimming were inferred from the DNA itself. Of about 220,000 clones in the sample, around three quarters were seen once. This specimen comes from a study of blood T cell repertoires in COVID-19. Overall study context: From T cells, B-cell-depleted T cells, or PBMCs came the material, which was cDNA or gDNA.

Trimming pared 1 base from V and 4 bases from J, leaving 8 bases between. The CDR3 has 14 amino acids. CDR1 and CDR2 (germline): MNHEY, SVGEGT. The J gene is TRBJ2-1, the V gene TRBV6-2 or TRBV6-3; D is unclear. Sequenced material: peripheral blood. This TCR came from a woman in her seventies with acute or convalescent COVID-19. CDR3 amino acids: CASSYYEDYNEQFF. Written as DNA, the CDR3 is TGTGCCAGCAGTTACTACGAGGATTACAATGAGCAGTTCTTC.